The clone carrying this T cell receptor (beta chain) was observed at least ten times. The CDR3 length is 13 residues. The germline V gene encodes CDR1 DFQATT and CDR2 SNEGSKA (reference sequence). J lost 4 bases, V lost 5 bases, and 6 bases had no gene match. TCRdb ran MiXCR on the RT-PCR reads and lists one entry per CDR3 protein. The table has about 680,000 distinct CDR3 sequences, 14% seen once; the top ten hold 3% to 4.5%. The receptor's source is a female donor in good health, serving as a healthy control. The sample taken for sequencing was memory CD4+ T cells from blood. The chain carries TRBV20-1 and TRBJ1-1; 8 nucleotides line up with TRBD1. For the CDR3, the DNA is TGCAGTGCTGGAGGACAGGGCGGCACTGAAGCTTTCTTT. As protein: CSAGGQGGTEAFF.